This T cell receptor beta chain was identified in a study of T cells in Graves' hyperthyroidism and ophthalmopathy. Study background: Peripheral blood was secured at the point of initial diagnosis, before any treatment.

Source material for PBMCs was less than 12 ml fresh peripheral blood. RNA transcripts yielded amplified TCR beta CDR3 regions. The HTBI primer set drove a first-round RT-PCR of the TCR CDR3. A single record per CDR3 protein comes from TCRdb applying MiXCR to the multiplex PCR reads. The table shows about 560,000 distinct CDR3 sequences, with 16% occurring only once. This CDR3 region has 18 residues. Trimming cost V 6 bases and J 7 bases; bases outside gene matches: 20. The V gene's germline CDR1 is DFQATT and CDR2 SNEGSKA (reference sequence). The sequencing sample was made of blood. The clonotype originates from a young woman with Graves' hyperthyroidism. This rearrangement joins TRBV20-1 to TRBJ1-4, with TRBD1 matching 10 bases. The CDR3 is CSAKTGTGALWEIEKLFF. CDR3 coding DNA: TGCAGTGCAAAGACCGGGACAGGGGCTTTGTGGGAGATTGAAAAACTGTTTTTT.